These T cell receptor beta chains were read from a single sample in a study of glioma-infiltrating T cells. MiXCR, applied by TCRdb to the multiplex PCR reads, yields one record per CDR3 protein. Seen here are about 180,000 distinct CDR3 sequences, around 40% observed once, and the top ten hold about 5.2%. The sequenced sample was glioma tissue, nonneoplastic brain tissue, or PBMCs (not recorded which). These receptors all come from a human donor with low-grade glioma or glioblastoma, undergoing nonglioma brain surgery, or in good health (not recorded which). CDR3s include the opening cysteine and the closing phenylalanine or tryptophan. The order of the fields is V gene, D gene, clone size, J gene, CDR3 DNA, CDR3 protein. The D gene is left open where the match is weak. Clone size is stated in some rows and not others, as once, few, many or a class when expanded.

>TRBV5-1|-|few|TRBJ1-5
TGCGCCAGCAGCACCGGGGAAGGTCAGCCCCAGCATTTT
CASSTGEGQPQHF
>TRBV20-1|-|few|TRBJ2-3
TGCAGTGCTAGAACCGCAACAGATACGCAGTATTTT
CSARTATDTQYF
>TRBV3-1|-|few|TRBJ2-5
TGTGCCAGCGGTCCCGCGACTAGCAGGGGGACCCAGTACTTC
CASGPATSRGTQYF
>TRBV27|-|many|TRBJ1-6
TGTGCCAGCAGTCCCGATTGGGGTTACAGTTCACCCCTCCACTTT
CASSPDWGYSSPLHF
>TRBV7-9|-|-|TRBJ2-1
TGTGCCAGCAGACGAACAGGTGGGTCGGACAATGAGCAGTTCTTC
CASRRTGGSDNEQFF
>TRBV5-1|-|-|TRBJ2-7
TGCGCCAGCAGCCCCGGGCCCTTCGAGCAGTACTTC
CASSPGPFEQYF
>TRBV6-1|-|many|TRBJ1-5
TGTGCCAGCAATGACAGCCCCTATAGCAATCAGCCCCAGCATTTT
CASNDSPYSNQPQHF
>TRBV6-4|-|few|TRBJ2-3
TGTGCCAGCAAACAACTACTTTTTTGCGGGGGCGCTTTCCCAGATACGCAGTATTTT
CASKQLLFCGGAFPDTQYF
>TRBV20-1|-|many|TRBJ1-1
TGCAGTGCTCGCCCCCCCGGGGGGTACACTGAAGCTTTCTTT
CSARPPGGYTEAFF
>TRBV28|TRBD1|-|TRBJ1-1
TGTGCCAGCAGCCCCGACAGGGGTGGAGAAACTGAAGCTTTCTTT
CASSPDRGGETEAFF
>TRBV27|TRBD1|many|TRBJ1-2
TGTGCCAGCAGGACAGGGGGCTATGGCTACACCTTC
CASRTGGYGYTF
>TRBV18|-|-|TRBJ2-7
TGTGCCAGCTCACGAACGCACGAGCAGTACTTC
CASSRTHEQYF
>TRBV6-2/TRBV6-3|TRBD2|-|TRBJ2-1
TGTGCCAGCAGGACGCCAAGCGGGGCCACCTCCTACGAGCAGTTCTTC
CASRTPSGATSYEQFF
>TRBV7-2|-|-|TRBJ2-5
TGTGCCAGAAGCAACGGCCGGGGGCAAGAGACCCAGTACTTC
CARSNGRGQETQYF
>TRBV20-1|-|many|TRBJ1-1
TGCAGTGCGAGTCGGGGCAACACTGAAGCTTTCTTT
CSASRGNTEAFF
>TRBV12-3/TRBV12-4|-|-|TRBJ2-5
TGTGCCAGCAAGGGTGTTGAGACCCAGTACTTC
CASKGVETQYF
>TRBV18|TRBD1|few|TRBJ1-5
TGTGCCAGCTCTACCGACAGGGTAGGCCAGCCCCAGCATTTT
CASSTDRVGQPQHF
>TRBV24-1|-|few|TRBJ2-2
TGTGCCACCAGTTTGGCGAACACCGGGGAGCTGTTTTTT
CATSLANTGELFF
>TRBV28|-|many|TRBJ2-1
TGTGCCAGCAGTCGTAGATATGAGCAGTTCTTC
CASSRRYEQFF
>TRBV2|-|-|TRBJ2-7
TGTGCCAGCAGCGGTCCCCGGATCTCGTTACAGCAGTACTTC
CASSGPRISLQQYF
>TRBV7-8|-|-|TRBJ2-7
TGTGCCAGCAGCTTAGCTAGAGGAGGGGGCGGCTCCTACAATGAGCAGTACTTC
CASSLARGGGGSYNEQYF
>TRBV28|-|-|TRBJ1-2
TGTGCCATCAATTATTGGAACTATGGCTACACCTTC
CAINYWNYGYTF
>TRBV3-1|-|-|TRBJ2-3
TGTGCCAGCAGTCCACCAGCGGTCGCCACAGATACGCAGTATTTT
CASSPPAVATDTQYF
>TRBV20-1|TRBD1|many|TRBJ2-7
TGCAGTGCTAGAGATTTGGCGGAGACAGGGATTCACGAGCAGTACTTC
CSARDLAETGIHEQYF
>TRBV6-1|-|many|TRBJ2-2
TGTGCCAGCAGTGCCCGCTCGGGGCCAGTAGAGACCGGGGAGCTGTTTTTT
CASSARSGPVETGELFF
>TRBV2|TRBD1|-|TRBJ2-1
TGTGCCAGCACCGCGGACAGGGGCAATGAGCAGTTCTTC
CASTADRGNEQFF
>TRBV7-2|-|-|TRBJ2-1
TGTGCCAGCAGCTTAGCTTCGGAGTATGAGCAGTTCTTC
CASSLASEYEQFF
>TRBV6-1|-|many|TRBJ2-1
TGTGCCAGCAGTCTAGGGGGGTTCAGGACCTACAATGAGCAGTTCTTC
CASSLGGFRTYNEQFF
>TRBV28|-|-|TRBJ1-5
TGTGCCAGCAGTTTACGGCCGGTGGGCAATCAGCCCCAGCATTTT
CASSLRPVGNQPQHF
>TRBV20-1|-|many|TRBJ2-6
TGCAGTGCTCAAACAGGGTCTGGGGCCAACGTCCTGACTTTC
CSAQTGSGANVLTF
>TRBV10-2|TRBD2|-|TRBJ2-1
TGTGCCACCAAAGCCACTAGCGGGACCTACAATGAGCAGTTCTTC
CATKATSGTYNEQFF
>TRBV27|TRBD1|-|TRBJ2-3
TGTGCCAGCAGTTGGGGACAGGGGGCTAAAGATACACAGTATTTT
CASSWGQGAKDTQYF
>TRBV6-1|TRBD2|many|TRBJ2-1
TGTGCCAGCAGTGGGACAACTAGCGGGTTAGGTGAGCAGTTCTTC
CASSGTTSGLGEQFF
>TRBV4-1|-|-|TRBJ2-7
TGCGCCAGCAGCCTTTACCGGGACGACTACGAGCAGTACTTC
CASSLYRDDYEQYF
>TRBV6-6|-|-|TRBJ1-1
TGTGCCAGCAGTGCACCTGGAAAGAACACTGAAGCTTTCTTT
CASSAPGKNTEAFF
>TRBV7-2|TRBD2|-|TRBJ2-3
TGTGCCAGCAGCCCTCGGGGCCTAGCGGACCGCACAGATACGCAGTATTTT
CASSPRGLADRTDTQYF
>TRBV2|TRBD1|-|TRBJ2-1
TGTGCCAGCAGAATGACAGGGAATACCTACAATGAGCAGTTCTTC
CASRMTGNTYNEQFF
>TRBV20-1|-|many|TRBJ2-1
TGCAGTGCTAGAGCTTTCCTGGCGCAAGAATACAATGAGCAGTTCTTC
CSARAFLAQEYNEQFF
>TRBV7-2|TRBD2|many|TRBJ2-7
TGTGCCAGCAGCTCCTCCGGAACTAGCGGATATCAGTACTTC
CASSSSGTSGYQYF
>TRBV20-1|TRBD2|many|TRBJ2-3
TGCAGTGCTAGACTAGCGGGGAACACAGATACGCAGTATTTT
CSARLAGNTDTQYF
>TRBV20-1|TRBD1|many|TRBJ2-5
TGCAGTGCTACTTCACAGGGGAAGGAAGAGACCCAGTACTTC
CSATSQGKEETQYF
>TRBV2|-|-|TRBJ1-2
TGTGCCAGCATCTCAGGGGTTACGTATAGCTACACCTTC
CASISGVTYSYTF
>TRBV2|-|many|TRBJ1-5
TGTGCCAGCAGTGAACAACCAGGGAAGGGCCAGCCCCAGCATTTT
CASSEQPGKGQPQHF